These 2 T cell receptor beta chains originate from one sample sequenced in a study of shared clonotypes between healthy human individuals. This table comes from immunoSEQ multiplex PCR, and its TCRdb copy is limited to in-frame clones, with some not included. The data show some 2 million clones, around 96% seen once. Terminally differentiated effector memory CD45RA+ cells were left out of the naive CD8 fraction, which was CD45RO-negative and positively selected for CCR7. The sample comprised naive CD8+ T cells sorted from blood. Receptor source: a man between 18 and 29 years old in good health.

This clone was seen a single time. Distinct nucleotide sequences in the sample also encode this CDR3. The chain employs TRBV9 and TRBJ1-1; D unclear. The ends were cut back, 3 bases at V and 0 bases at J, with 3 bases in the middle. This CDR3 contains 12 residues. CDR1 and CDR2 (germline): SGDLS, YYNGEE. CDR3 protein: CASSGVNTEAFF. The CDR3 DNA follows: TGTGCCAGCAGCGGAGTGAACACTGAAGCTTTCTTT. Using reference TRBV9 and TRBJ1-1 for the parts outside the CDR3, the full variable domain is DSGVTQTPKHLITATGQRVTLRCSPRSGDLSVYWYQQSLDQGLQFLIQYYNGEERAKGNILERFSAQQFPDLHSELNLSSLELGDSALYFCASSGVNTEAFFGQGTRLTVV.

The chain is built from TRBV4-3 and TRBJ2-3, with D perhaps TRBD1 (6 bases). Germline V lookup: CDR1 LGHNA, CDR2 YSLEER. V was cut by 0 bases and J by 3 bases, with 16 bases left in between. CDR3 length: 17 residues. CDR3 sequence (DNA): TGCGCCAGCAGCCAAGATCTAGGGGGAGCGAAGACAGATACGCAGTATTTT. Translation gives CASSQDLGGAKTDTQYF.